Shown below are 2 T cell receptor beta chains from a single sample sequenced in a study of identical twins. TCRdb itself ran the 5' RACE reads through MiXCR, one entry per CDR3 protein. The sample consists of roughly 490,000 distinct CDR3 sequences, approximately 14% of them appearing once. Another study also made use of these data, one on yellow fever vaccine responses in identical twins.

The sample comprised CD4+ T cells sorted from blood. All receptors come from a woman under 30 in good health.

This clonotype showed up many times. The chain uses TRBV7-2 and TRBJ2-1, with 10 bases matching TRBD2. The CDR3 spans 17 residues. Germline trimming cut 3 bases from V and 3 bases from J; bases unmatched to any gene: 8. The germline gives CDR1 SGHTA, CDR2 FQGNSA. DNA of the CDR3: TGTGCCAGCAGCTTTATACCTAGCGGGGGCAACTACAATGAGCAGTTCTTC. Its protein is CASSFIPSGGNYNEQFF.

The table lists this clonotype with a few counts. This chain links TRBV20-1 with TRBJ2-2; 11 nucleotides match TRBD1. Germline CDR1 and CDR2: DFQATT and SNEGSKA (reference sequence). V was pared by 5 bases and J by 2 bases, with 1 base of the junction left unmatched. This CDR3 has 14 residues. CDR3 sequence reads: CSARTGGNTGELFF. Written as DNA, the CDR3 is TGCAGTGCTCGGACAGGGGGCAACACCGGGGAGCTGTTTTTT.